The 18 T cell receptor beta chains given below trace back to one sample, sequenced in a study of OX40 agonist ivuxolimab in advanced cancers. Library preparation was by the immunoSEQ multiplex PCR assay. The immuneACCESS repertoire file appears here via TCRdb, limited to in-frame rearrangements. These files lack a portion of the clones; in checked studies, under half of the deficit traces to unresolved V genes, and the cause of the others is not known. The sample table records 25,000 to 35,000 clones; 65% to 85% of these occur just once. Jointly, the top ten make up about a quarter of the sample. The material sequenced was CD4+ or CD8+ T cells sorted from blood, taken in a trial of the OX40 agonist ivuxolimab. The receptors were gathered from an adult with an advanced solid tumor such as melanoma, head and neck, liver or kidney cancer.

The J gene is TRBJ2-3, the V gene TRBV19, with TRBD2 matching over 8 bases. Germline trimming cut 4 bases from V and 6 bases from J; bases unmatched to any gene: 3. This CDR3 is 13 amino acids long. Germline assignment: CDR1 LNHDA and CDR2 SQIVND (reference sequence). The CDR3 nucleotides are TGTGCCAGTAGTAACTTAGCGGGGGATACGCAGTATTTT. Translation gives CASSNLAGDTQYF. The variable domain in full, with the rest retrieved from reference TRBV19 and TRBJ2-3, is DGGITQSPKYLFRKEGQNVTLSCEQNLNHDAMYWYRQDPGQGLRLIYYSQIVNDFQKGDIAEGYSVSREKKESFPLTVTSAQKNPTAFYLCASSNLAGDTQYFGPGTRLTVL.

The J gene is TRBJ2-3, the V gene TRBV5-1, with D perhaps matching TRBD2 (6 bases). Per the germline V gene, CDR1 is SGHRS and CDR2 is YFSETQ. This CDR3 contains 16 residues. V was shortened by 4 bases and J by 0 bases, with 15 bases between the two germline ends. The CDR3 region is CASSHLGGTSTDTQYF. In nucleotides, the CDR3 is TGCGCCAGCAGCCATTTGGGGGGTACTAGCACAGATACGCAGTATTTT.

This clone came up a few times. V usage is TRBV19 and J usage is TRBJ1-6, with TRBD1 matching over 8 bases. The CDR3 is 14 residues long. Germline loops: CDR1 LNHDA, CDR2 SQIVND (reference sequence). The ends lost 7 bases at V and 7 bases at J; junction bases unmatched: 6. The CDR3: CASKVTGGNSPLHF. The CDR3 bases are TGTGCCAGTAAGGTCACAGGGGGGAATTCACCCCTCCACTTT.

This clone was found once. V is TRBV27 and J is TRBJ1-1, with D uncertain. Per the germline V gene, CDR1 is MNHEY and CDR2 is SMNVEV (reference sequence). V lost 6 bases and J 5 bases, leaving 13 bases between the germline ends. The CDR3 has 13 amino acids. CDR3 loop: CASSSESRTEAFF. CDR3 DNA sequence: TGTGCCAGCAGCTCGGAAAGCAGGACTGAAGCTTTCTTT.

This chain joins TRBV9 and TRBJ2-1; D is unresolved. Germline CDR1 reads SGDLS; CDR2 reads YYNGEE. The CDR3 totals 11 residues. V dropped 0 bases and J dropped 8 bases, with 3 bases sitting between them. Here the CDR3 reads CASSVGDEQFF. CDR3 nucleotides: TGTGCCAGCAGCGTAGGGGATGAGCAGTTCTTC.

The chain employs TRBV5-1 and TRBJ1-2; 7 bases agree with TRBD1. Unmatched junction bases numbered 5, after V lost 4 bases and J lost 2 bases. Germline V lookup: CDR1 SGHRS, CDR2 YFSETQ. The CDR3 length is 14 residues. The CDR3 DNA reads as TGCGCCAGCAGCGATATACAGGGGAACTATGGCTACACCTTC. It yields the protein CASSDIQGNYGYTF.

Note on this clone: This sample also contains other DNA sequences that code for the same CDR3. The CDR3 here is CAIRENTEAFF. The CDR3 DNA reads as TGTGCCATCAGGGAAAACACTGAAGCTTTCTTT. The V call is TRBV10-3, the J call TRBJ1-1; D not resolved. CDR1 and CDR2 (germline): ENHRY, SYGVKD. CDR3 length: 11 amino acids. V was shortened by 6 bases and J by 2 bases, with 4 bases between the two germline ends.

The chain's CDR3 is CASSQNPGRAANTGELFF. The DNA of the CDR3 is TGTGCCAGCAGCCAAAATCCGGGGCGGGCCGCGAACACCGGGGAGCTGTTTTTT. The chain employs TRBV27 and TRBJ2-2; the D call may be TRBD1 or TRBD2 (5 bases each). CDR3 length: 18 amino acids. The ends were cut back, 6 bases at V and 0 bases at J, with 20 bases in the middle. The V gene's germline CDR1 is MNHEY and CDR2 SMNVEV (reference sequence).

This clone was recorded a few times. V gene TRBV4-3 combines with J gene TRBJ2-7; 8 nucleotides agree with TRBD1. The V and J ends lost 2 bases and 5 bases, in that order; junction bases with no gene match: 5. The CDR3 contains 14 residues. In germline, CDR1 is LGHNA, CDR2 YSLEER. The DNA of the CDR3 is TGCGCCAGCAGCCAAACAGGGGGAAGCCACGAGCAGTACTTC. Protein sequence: CASSQTGGSHEQYF.

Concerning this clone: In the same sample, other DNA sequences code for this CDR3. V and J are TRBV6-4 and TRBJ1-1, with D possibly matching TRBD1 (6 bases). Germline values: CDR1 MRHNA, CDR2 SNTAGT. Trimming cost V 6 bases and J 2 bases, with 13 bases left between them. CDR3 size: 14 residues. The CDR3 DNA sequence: TGTGCCAGCAGAGCGGACAGCGTAAACACTGAAGCTTTCTTT. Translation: CASRADSVNTEAFF.

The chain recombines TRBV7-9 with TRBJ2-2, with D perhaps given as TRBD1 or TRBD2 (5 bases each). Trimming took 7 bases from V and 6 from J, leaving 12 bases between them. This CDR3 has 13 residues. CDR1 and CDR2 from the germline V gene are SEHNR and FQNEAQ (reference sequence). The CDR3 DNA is TGTGCCAGCATCAGGGACCTGTCCGGGGAGCTGTTTTTT. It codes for CASIRDLSGELFF.

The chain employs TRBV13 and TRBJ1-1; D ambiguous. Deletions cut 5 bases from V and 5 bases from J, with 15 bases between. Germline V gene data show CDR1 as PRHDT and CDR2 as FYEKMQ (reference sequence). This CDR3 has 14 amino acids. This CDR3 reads CASSQWVSGTEAFF. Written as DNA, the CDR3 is TGTGCCAGCAGCCAATGGGTCTCTGGGACTGAAGCTTTCTTT.

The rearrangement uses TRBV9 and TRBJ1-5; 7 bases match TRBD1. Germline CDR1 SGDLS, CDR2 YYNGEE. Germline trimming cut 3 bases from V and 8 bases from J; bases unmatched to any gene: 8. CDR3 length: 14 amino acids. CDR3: CASSEGDTGEPQHF. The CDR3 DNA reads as TGTGCCAGCAGCGAGGGGGACACAGGGGAGCCCCAGCATTTT.

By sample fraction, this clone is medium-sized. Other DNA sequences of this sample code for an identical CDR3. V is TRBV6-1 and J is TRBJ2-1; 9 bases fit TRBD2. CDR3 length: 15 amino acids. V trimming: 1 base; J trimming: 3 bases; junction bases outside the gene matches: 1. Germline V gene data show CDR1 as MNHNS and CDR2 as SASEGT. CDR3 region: CASSEEAGGYNEQFF. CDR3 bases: TGTGCCAGCAGTGAAGAAGCGGGGGGCTACAATGAGCAGTTCTTC.

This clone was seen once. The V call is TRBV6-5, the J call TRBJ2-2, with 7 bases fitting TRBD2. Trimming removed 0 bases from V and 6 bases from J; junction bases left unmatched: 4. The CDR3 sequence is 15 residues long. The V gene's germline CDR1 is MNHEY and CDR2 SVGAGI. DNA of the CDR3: TGTGCCAGCAGTTACTCGCGGGAGAGGTCCGGGGAGCTGTTTTTT. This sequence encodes CASSYSRERSGELFF.

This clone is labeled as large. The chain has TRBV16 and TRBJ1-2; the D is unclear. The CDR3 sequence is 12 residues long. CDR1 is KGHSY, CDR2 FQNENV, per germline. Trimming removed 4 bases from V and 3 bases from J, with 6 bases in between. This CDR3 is CASSPTHYGYTF. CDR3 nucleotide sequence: TGTGCCAGCAGCCCGACACACTATGGCTACACCTTC.

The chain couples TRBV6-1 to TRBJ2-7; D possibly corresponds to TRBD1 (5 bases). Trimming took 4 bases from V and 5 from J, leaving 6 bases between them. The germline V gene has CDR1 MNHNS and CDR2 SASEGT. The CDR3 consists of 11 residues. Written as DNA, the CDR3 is TGTGCCAGCAGTGTGGGGCACGAGCAGTACTTC. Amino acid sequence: CASSVGHEQYF.

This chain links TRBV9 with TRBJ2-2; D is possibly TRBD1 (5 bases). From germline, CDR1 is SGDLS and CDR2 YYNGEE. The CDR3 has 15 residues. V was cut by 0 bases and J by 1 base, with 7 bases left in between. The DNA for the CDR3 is TGTGCCAGCAGCGTAGGACAGTGGAACACCGGGGAGCTGTTTTTT. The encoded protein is CASSVGQWNTGELFF.